This T cell receptor beta chain derives from a study of blood T cell repertoires in COVID-19. In the source study's methods: Reference gene primers were amplified, and this amplification served to estimate nucleated cell counts. Assay used: immunoSEQ multiplex PCR; TCRdb lists only in-frame clones, some missing. V, J and clone size derive from that table, while D and trimming were established from the DNA sequence. Here the sample spans over 120,000 clones, around 81% being singletons. There are a few counts of this clone. CDR3 length equals 15 residues. Germline V gives CDR1 SNHLY, CDR2 FYNNEI. Unmatched junction bases numbered 9, after V lost 3 bases and J lost 6 bases.

The rearrangement joins TRBV2 to TRBJ2-7, with TRBD2 identical over 9 bases. The sample was peripheral blood. This clonotype was obtained from a human donor in a cohort sampled during active COVID-19. The chain's CDR3 is CASSDLAGGSVEQYF. CDR3 in DNA: TGTGCCAGCAGTGATTTGGCGGGAGGGAGTGTCGAGCAGTACTTC.